What follows are 27 T cell receptor beta chains derived from one specimen sequenced in a study of vaccination and CD4 T cells after COVID-19. The Oncomine TCR Beta short-read assay sequenced DNA from cultured CD4+ T cells. TCRdb passed the PCR reads through MiXCR, listing each CDR3 protein once. This table has under 8,000 distinct CDR3 sequences, around 22% appearing once. Treatment denoted: roughly 10-day PBMC culture with coronavirus spike peptide pools or control peptides (ViraFEST assay). Which antigens these TCRs recognize remains unknown. This specimen was CD4+ T cells from blood, cultured in vitro, taken after SARS-CoV-2 vaccination. Receptors originate from a human donor who had recovered from COVID-19.

Notes on this clonotype: A much larger clone lies one base from this, so it may be a read error. V and J are TRBV20-1 and TRBJ2-3, with 7 bases fitting TRBD2. The CDR3 spans 16 residues. Germline lookup yields CDR1 DFQATT and CDR2 SNEGSKA (reference sequence). The CDR3 bases are TGCAGTGGTAGAGTTAGTGCGGGAGCGCGCACAGATACGCAGTATTTT. Protein: CSGRVSAGARTDTQYF.

For this clonotype: A read error is possible here, since a much larger clone lies one base away. The chain carries TRBV6-1 and TRBJ2-7; unclear D gene. The germline gives CDR1 MNHNS, CDR2 SASEGT. V was shortened by 4 bases and J by 9 bases, with 16 bases between the two germline ends. The CDR3 has 13 residues. Written as DNA, the CDR3 is TGTGCCAGCAGTGTCTCGGTGACCTTTGTGCAGTACTTC. Encoded protein: CASSVSVTFVQYF.

The J gene is TRBJ1-3, the V gene TRBV24-1, with 9 nucleotides matching TRBD1. J gave up 4 bases and V 3 bases, and 3 bases lay outside the gene matches. Germline loops: CDR1 KGHDR, CDR2 SFDVKD. The CDR3 has 15 residues. CDR3 region: CATSDGGQGGNTIYF. DNA of the CDR3: TGTGCCACCAGTGATGGGGGACAGGGAGGAAACACCATATATTTT.

The chain employs TRBV27 and TRBJ2-3; 11 nucleotides line up with TRBD1. V was clipped by 6 bases and J by 1 base; unmatched bases: 6. The CDR3 sequence is 16 residues long. Germline CDR1 MNHEY, CDR2 SMNVEV (reference sequence). The DNA of the CDR3 is TGTGCCAGCAGCCCGGGACAGGGGGGACGCACAGATACGCAGTATTTT. Its translation is CASSPGQGGRTDTQYF.

This clonotype is medium-sized (0.01 to 0.1%) within its sample. The chain couples TRBV7-3 to TRBJ2-5, with 9 bases matching TRBD2. The V gene end was trimmed by 4 bases and the J gene end by 2 bases; junction bases not matched to a gene: 5. This CDR3 has 15 residues. CDR1 is SGHTA, CDR2 FQGTGA, per germline. The CDR3 DNA reads TGTGCCAGCAGCTCGCGGGGGGGCGAACAAGAGACCCAGTACTTC. Translation gives CASSSRGGEQETQYF.

The gene calls are TRBV25-1 and TRBJ2-1; D possibly matches TRBD1 or TRBD2 (6 bases each). CDR1 and CDR2 from the germline V gene are MGHDK and SYGVNS. V was pared by 7 bases and J by 8 bases, with 18 bases between. The CDR3 spans 14 residues. The CDR3, as DNA: TGTGCCAGCAAGGAGGGACACCCTTGGGATGAGCAGTTCTTC. Amino acids: CASKEGHPWDEQFF.

By its share, this clonotype is medium-sized. V is TRBV6-5 and J is TRBJ1-6; no clear D gene. Trimming left V 2 bases short and J 10 bases short, with 15 bases between. This CDR3 is built from 15 residues. CDR1 is MNHEY and CDR2 is SVGAGI in the germline V gene. The CDR3 loop is CASSYGRRLNSPLHF. The CDR3 nucleotides are TGTGCCAGCAGTTACGGTCGCAGGCTTAACTCACCCCTCCACTTT.

By frequency in the sample, this clonotype is medium-sized. CDR3 protein: CSARGPVRTDTQYF. The DNA for the CDR3 is TGCAGTGCTAGAGGACCCGTGAGGACAGATACGCAGTATTTT. This rearrangement joins TRBV20-1 to TRBJ2-3; no definite D call. The germline V gene encodes CDR1 DFQATT and CDR2 SNEGSKA (reference sequence). Between the trimmed V and J ends, which lost 1 base and 3 bases, there was a span of 11 bases. The CDR3 sequence is 14 residues long.

The chain uses TRBV5-1 and TRBJ2-7, with 10 bases aligning to TRBD1. V lost 1 base and J lost 4; bases outside the gene matches: 5. This CDR3 is 15 amino acids long. Germline V gene lookup returns CDR1 SGHRS and CDR2 YFSETQ. CDR3 amino acids: CASSLLGQGGYEQYF. In DNA, the CDR3 is TGCGCCAGCAGCTTGCTAGGACAGGGGGGATACGAGCAGTACTTC.

The sample holds a few counts of this clonotype. The genes are TRBV4-1 and TRBJ2-7; the D call may be TRBD1 or TRBD2 (5 bases each). Trimming cost V 2 bases and J 4 bases, with 9 bases left between them. This CDR3 contains 13 residues. Germline V lookup: CDR1 MGHRA, CDR2 YSYEKL. CDR3 loop: CASSQQEGYEQYF. The DNA for the CDR3 is TGCGCCAGCAGCCAACAAGAGGGGTACGAGCAGTACTTC.

As regards this clonotype: One base away lies a much larger clone, so this may be a sequencing read error. The rearrangement links TRBV7-6 to TRBJ2-7; 9 bases line up with TRBD2. Germline V gene sequence: CDR1 SGHVS, CDR2 FNYEAQ. The CDR3 length is 16 residues. The CDR3 nucleotides read TGTGCCAACAGCTCACAACTTAGCGGGGGAAGATACGAGCAGTACTTC. Its protein is CANSSQLSGGRYEQYF.

This clonotype appeared a few times. J is TRBJ2-7 and V is TRBV6-1; 10 positions match TRBD1. Trimming at V came to 5 bases and at J to 6 bases, leaving 10 bases not matched to a gene. Per germline, CDR1 MNHNS and CDR2 SASEGT. The CDR3 loop spans 15 amino acids. The CDR3 DNA reads TGTGCCAGCAGTCACCGGGACAGGGGACCTTCCGAGCAGTACTTC. It encodes CASSHRDRGPSEQYF.

CDR3 amino acids: CASSYLTGTGKSCSYNEQFF. As DNA, the CDR3 is TGTGCCAGCAGTTACTTAACCGGGACAGGGAAGTCTTGCTCCTACAATGAGCAGTTCTTC. This chain connects TRBV6-8 to TRBJ2-1, with TRBD1 identical over 9 bases. Unmatched junction bases numbered 13, after V lost 1 base and J lost 0 bases. The germline V gene encodes CDR1 MNHGY and CDR2 SAAAGT. The CDR3 contains 20 residues.

The V call is TRBV20-1, the J call TRBJ2-7; D is unclear. CDR3 size: 14 residues. CDR1 is DFQATT, CDR2 SNEGSKA, per germline (reference sequence). Trimming cost V 3 bases and J 2 bases, with 14 bases left between them. CDR3 residues: CSASRAGLPYEQYF. CDR3 DNA sequence: TGCAGTGCTAGCCGGGCAGGCCTTCCCTACGAGCAGTACTTC.

The table lists this clonotype with a few counts. The chain has TRBV20-1 and TRBJ1-1, with D unclear. Germline V CDR1 and CDR2: DFQATT, SNEGSKA (reference sequence). V gave up 1 base and J gave up 5 bases, with 11 bases separating them. The CDR3 has 13 residues. CDR3 region: CSARGQTPTEAFF. CDR3 DNA: TGCAGTGCTAGAGGTCAAACCCCGACTGAAGCTTTCTTT.

The chain combines TRBV28 with TRBJ2-3, with TRBD1 matching over 7 bases. This CDR3 spans 14 amino acids. Germline V CDR1 and CDR2: MDHEN, SYDVKM. J was trimmed by 2 bases and V by 8 bases; bases with no gene match: 7. The CDR3 nucleotides read TGTGCCAGCCTGGACAGGTCCCCCACAGATACGCAGTATTTT. Its protein product is CASLDRSPTDTQYF.

In its sample, this clonotype was seen a few times. In nucleotides, the CDR3 is TGTGCCAGCAGATGGACAGGGGGTATTGCGCAGTATTTT. Protein: CASRWTGGIAQYF. The chain employs TRBV12-3 or TRBV12-4 and TRBJ2-3; TRBD1 matches 10 bases. With V trimmed by 6 bases and J by 10 bases, 7 bases remained unmatched. This CDR3 is 13 amino acids long.

There are a few counts of this clonotype. The junction and the germline gene differ at one end; a read error may be behind it. This rearrangement joins TRBV10-2 to TRBJ1-5; D not certain. Germline V CDR1 and CDR2: WSHSY, SAAADI. This CDR3 spans 14 amino acids. The CDR3 DNA follows: TGCGCCAGCTGTGACACGTATAGCAATCAGCCCCAGCATTTT. It translates to CASCDTYSNQPQHF.

The chain recombines TRBV4-1 with TRBJ1-5; no clear D gene. The ends were cut back, 4 bases at V and 4 bases at J, with 11 bases in the middle. In germline, CDR1 is MGHRA, CDR2 YSYEKL. The length of the CDR3 is 14 residues. CDR3 DNA: TGCGCCAGCAGCCGCGGAACTGTAAATCAGCCCCAGCATTTT. Translated, it gives CASSRGTVNQPQHF.

By share of the sample, this clonotype is medium-sized. The CDR3 sequence: CASSLSTANSPLHF. CDR3 coding DNA: TGTGCCAGCAGCTTATCCACGGCGAATTCACCCCTCCACTTT. The V gene is TRBV7-9, the J gene TRBJ1-6; D gene unclear. Trimming left V 2 bases short and J 7 bases short, with 9 bases between. The CDR3 spans 14 residues. CDR1 SEHNR and CDR2 FQNEAQ come from the germline V gene (reference sequence).

This clonotype showed up just a few times. The genes are TRBV28 and TRBJ1-5, with a possible D match to TRBD1 (6 bases). V was pared by 9 bases and J by 3 bases, with 15 bases between. This CDR3 comprises 14 residues. Germline V CDR1 and CDR2: MDHEN, SYDVKM. This CDR3 reads CASWGGLDNQPQHF. The CDR3 coding sequence is TGTGCCAGTTGGGGGGGGCTAGACAATCAGCCCCAGCATTTT.

The rearrangement uses TRBV6-1 and TRBJ1-1; no firm D call. V dropped 2 bases and J dropped 3 bases, with 13 bases sitting between them. CDR3 length: 15 residues. CDR1 is MNHNS, CDR2 SASEGT, per germline. The CDR3 loop is CASSENWGADTEAFF. The DNA for the CDR3 is TGTGCCAGCAGTGAAAACTGGGGAGCGGACACTGAAGCTTTCTTT.

This chain links TRBV7-2 with TRBJ2-3; no firm D call. Germline V CDR1 and CDR2: SGHTA, FQGNSA. CDR3 length equals 18 residues. Between the trimmed V and J ends, which lost 4 bases and 4 bases, there was a span of 24 bases. The CDR3 here is CASSSPRPPAKSSDTQYF. CDR3 nucleotide sequence: TGTGCCAGCAGCTCCCCTAGACCTCCCGCCAAAAGCTCAGATACGCAGTATTTT.

The CDR3 DNA reads as TGTGCCAGCAGTGTTGGGCTTCTTTCCTACGAGCAGTACTTC. Translating gives CASSVGLLSYEQYF. The V gene is TRBV2, the J gene TRBJ2-7, with D uncertain. Germline V gives CDR1 SNHLY, CDR2 FYNNEI. CDR3 size: 14 residues. Trimming left V 4 bases short and J 1 base short, with 11 bases between.

The chain recombines TRBV18 with TRBJ2-3, with D possibly TRBD1 on 6 matching bases. From germline, CDR1 is KGHSH and CDR2 LQKENI. The V end lost 3 bases, the J end lost 5 bases, and 18 bases lay between the germline ends. CDR3 length: 16 residues. For the CDR3, the DNA is TGTGCCAGCTCACCCAACTTTGGGGGCGGAGGAGATACGCAGTATTTT. It codes for CASSPNFGGGGDTQYF.

By share of the sample, this clonotype is medium-sized. V is TRBV20-1 and J is TRBJ1-1, with TRBD1 matching 8 bases. V gave up 6 bases and J gave up 1 base; unmatched junction bases: 4. The CDR3 has 13 amino acids. Germline loops: CDR1 DFQATT, CDR2 SNEGSKA (reference sequence). The CDR3 is CSALQGANTEAFF. Written as DNA, the CDR3 is TGCAGTGCACTTCAGGGGGCGAACACTGAAGCTTTCTTT.

This clonotype was detected a few times. V gene TRBV6-4 combines with J gene TRBJ1-2; 8 nucleotides agree with TRBD1. CDR1 is MRHNA, CDR2 SNTAGT, per germline. With 6 bases clipped from V and 8 bases from J, the junction kept 11 bases outside the gene matches. The CDR3 extends over 14 amino acids. The CDR3 here is CASRGQGASWGYTF. The CDR3 DNA reads as TGTGCCAGCAGAGGACAGGGTGCCAGCTGGGGCTACACCTTC.